This TCR beta chain was sequenced in a study of blood T cell repertoires in COVID-19 (dated by TCRdb to between 2020 and 2021). Concerning the study at large: Samples covering the acute and convalescent phases of COVID-19 were provided by collaborators in the United States, Italy and Spain. The prospective study material was composed of cDNA or gDNA derived from T cells, B-cell-depleted T cells, or PBMCs. The dataset comprised deeply sampled blood TCRbeta repertoires from subjects exposed to, actively infected with, or recovered from COVID-19. The repertoires were released in a freely available public database meant as a resource for research on the immune response to SARS-CoV-2. The samples were drawn from the first 160 participants of the ongoing ImmuneRACE study and from over a thousand subjects provided by 6 global collaborators. Nearly every sample came with metadata listing a de-identified subject ID, COVID-19 status, age in years and sex. HLA class I and class II types, where available, came from metadata supplied by the sample provider rather than from assay-based typing.

TCRbeta CDR3 regions were amplified from genomic DNA using the immunoSEQ Assay, a bias-controlled multiplex PCR. The paper's processing steps were these. Within the assay, amplification of reference gene primers was used to estimate how many nucleated cells each sample contained. To quantify the absolute abundance of each unique TCRbeta CDR3 rearrangement, sequence reads were collapsed and filtered. Productive Simpson clonality was computed per sample as the square root of Simpson's diversity index over productive rearrangements. TCRdb obtained this table from immuneACCESS and retained in-frame rearrangements with V and J assigned. These tables miss some clones; where compared with another copy, unresolved V genes account for less than half of the shortfall, and the remainder is unexplained. V and J calls plus clone size are reproduced from that table; the DNA served to infer D and trimming. The sample table holds 65,000 to 75,000 clones, of which around 90% were seen once. The top ten constitute 1.4% to 1.5% of the sample.

Here is what the overall study found, with its caveats: How much clinical and demographic metadata was included differed by source and by participant, and the metadata was provided uncurated.

Via the germline V gene (reference sequence), CDR1 is LNHNV and CDR2 YYDKDF. At the junction V is shortened by 1 base and J by 5 bases, with 17 bases in between. The CDR3 has 16 amino acids, counting the end cysteine and phenylalanine. Just the 48-base CDR3 DNA is kept, in frame starting at base 1. This clone was seen only once. The antigen it binds to is not known. There are no base qualities to consult, and no much larger clone falls within one base. The collaborating institutions used their own protocols to collect whole blood in K2EDTA tubes. For TCRbeta analysis, collaborators shipped samples in one of three forms: frozen whole blood, isolated PBMCs, or DNA extracted from either of those sample types.

This chain is built from TRBV15 and TRBJ1-1, with no confident D gene call. Sequenced sample: peripheral blood. The sequence was collected from a man aged 50 to 59 with acute or convalescent COVID-19. The nucleotide sequence reads TGTGCCACCAGCAGAGTCCAACTGGTGGTGTGGACTGAAGCTTTCTTT. Translated, it reads CATSRVQLVVWTEAFF.